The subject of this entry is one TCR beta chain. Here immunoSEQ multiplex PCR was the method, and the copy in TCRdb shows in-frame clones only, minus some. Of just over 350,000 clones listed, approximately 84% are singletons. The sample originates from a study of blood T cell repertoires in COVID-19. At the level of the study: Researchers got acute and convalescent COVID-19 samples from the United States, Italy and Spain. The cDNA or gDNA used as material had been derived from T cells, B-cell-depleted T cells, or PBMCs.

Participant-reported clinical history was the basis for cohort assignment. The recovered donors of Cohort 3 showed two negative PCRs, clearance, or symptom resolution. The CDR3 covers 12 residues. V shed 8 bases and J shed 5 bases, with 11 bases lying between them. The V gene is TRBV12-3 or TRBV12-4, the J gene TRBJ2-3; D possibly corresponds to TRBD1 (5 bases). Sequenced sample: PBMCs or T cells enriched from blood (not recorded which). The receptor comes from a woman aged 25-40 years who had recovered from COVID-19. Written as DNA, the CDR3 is TGTGCCAGCGGGGCAGGACGAGATACGCAGTATTTT. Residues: CASGAGRDTQYF.